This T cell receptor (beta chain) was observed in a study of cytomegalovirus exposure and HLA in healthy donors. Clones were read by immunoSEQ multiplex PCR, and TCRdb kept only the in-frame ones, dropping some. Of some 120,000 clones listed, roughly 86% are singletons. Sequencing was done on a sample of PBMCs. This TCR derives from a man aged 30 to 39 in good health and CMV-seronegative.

The CDR3: CASSRGNTEAFF. The DNA for the CDR3 is TGTGCCAGCAGTAGGGGGAACACTGAAGCTTTCTTT. The genes are TRBV7-9 and TRBJ1-1; the D gene is possibly TRBD1 (5 bases). There are 12 residues in the CDR3. CDR1 is SEHNR and CDR2 is FQNEAQ in the germline V gene (reference sequence). The V and J ends lost 6 bases and 1 base respectively, with 6 bases between them.